Listed below are T cell receptor beta chains from one sample, sequenced in a study of vaccination effects on CD4 cells after COVID-19. No antigen has been assigned to these receptors. Only in-frame clones appear in the TCRdb table, and some are missing; sequencing was by immunoSEQ multiplex PCR. The sample yields 20,000 to 30,000 clones, 69% seen once. The specimen comprised CD4+ T cells from PBMCs cultured with SARS-CoV-2 spike peptides, sampled before COVID-19 vaccination. Every receptor here comes from a human donor who had a prior SARS-CoV-2 infection. Each CDR3 is given with its conserved first and last residue. Only some rows state a clone size, as once, few, many or a class for expanded clones.

cdr3_aa j_call v_call clone_size
CASSPWWGQQNTEAFF TRBJ1-1 TRBV4-1 NA
CASSQTRDRVLGGNQPQHF TRBJ1-5 TRBV2 NA
CASSPSGTNQPQHF TRBJ1-5 TRBV18 NA
CASPATGGPRETQYF TRBJ2-5 TRBV21-1 few
CASNGAGSDNQPQHF TRBJ1-5 TRBV19 NA
CASSLDLNYGYTF TRBJ1-2 TRBV7-9 few
CASNLIGRGLKGYTF TRBJ1-2 TRBV2 NA
CASSETGSTGELFF TRBJ2-2 TRBV2 few
CASSQLLETQYF TRBJ2-5 TRBV3-1/TRBV3-2 NA
CASSVTGGRNEQYF TRBJ2-7 TRBV11-1 NA
CASSRQWKGSYEQYF TRBJ2-7 TRBV18 NA
CASSLRDTDSEYF TRBJ2-7 TRBV5-1 NA
CASSPTGGIDGNTIYF TRBJ1-3 TRBV7-3 NA
CASSVALGQGNGELFF TRBJ2-2 TRBV9 NA
CASSRGGNEQFF TRBJ2-1 TRBV5-5 NA
CASSTGTGGTEAFF TRBJ1-1 TRBV5-5 NA
CASSPRRLDTQYF TRBJ2-3 TRBV4-3 NA
CASSKGRSEKLFF TRBJ1-4 TRBV21-1 NA
CASSLFGEGRYEQYF TRBJ2-7 TRBV5-6 once
CASSVAPLTDTQYF TRBJ2-3 TRBV9 NA
CASNLKGSREGYTF TRBJ1-2 TRBV6-4 NA
CASKITGQSDGYTF TRBJ1-2 TRBV6-5 NA
CAINNPGLAGGLTGELFF TRBJ2-2 TRBV10-3 NA
CASSADRVNSPLHF TRBJ1-6 TRBV11-1 NA
CAWSGPGLAGGLTDTQYF TRBJ2-3 TRBV30 NA
CASSLLGTSTDTQYF TRBJ2-3 TRBV7-3 few
CASSLFHRYEETQYF TRBJ2-5 TRBV7-2 NA
CASSAGPTSSTDTQYF TRBJ2-3 TRBV7-8 NA
CASSLTGYIEQYF TRBJ2-7 TRBV5-6 NA
CASSLGSLAGETEQFF TRBJ2-1 TRBV5-1 NA
CASKGGDISNQPQHF TRBJ1-5 TRBV2 NA
CASSLGQGSYNEQFF TRBJ2-1 TRBV11-1 NA
CASSEVWTGGNYGYTF TRBJ1-2 TRBV6-1 NA
CARSFLGEAFF TRBJ1-1 TRBV30 NA
CASSRTGQRDEKLFF TRBJ1-4 TRBV19 NA
CASSHQLAQSSYEQYF TRBJ2-7 TRBV4-2 NA
CASSIVASTLFF TRBJ2-2 TRBV19 NA
CASSPSRTSGGWITDTQYF TRBJ2-3 TRBV18 NA
CSVPKLGDNEQFF TRBJ2-1 TRBV29-1 NA
CASRLGPPGREGFGNIQYF TRBJ2-4 TRBV12-2 NA
CASREGTQPRDTQYF TRBJ2-3 TRBV6-5 NA
CASKHLRGGDQETQYF TRBJ2-5 TRBV27 NA
CASSLDSGNTIYF TRBJ1-3 TRBV27 NA
CAWDPSFFRGKAFF TRBJ1-1 TRBV30 NA
CASSPMGGEETQYF TRBJ2-5 TRBV7-2 NA
CASSYNLGGYTF TRBJ1-2 TRBV2 NA
CASSLHSGTGLEQYF TRBJ2-7 TRBV5-1 NA
CASSQESDRSNQPQHF TRBJ1-5 TRBV3-1/TRBV3-2 NA
CASSPGQGHIYGYTF TRBJ1-2 TRBV7-6 once
CAISEGASGGYNEQFF TRBJ2-1 TRBV10-3 NA
CASSLAWGNEQFF TRBJ2-1 TRBV7-2 medium-sized
CASSPIHGAYEQYF TRBJ2-7 TRBV18 NA
CASSLSGRGETQYF TRBJ2-5 TRBV5-6 NA
CASSKHTGGVVQAFF TRBJ1-1 TRBV7-9 NA
CASRTGQTGGFEKLFF TRBJ1-4 TRBV28 NA
CASSLSPSLNQPQHF TRBJ1-5 TRBV7-2 NA
CASSLLHGTGLDTGELFF TRBJ2-2 TRBV7-9 NA
CASTRRTGELFF TRBJ2-2 TRBV12-3/TRBV12-4 NA